The clone carrying this T cell receptor (beta chain) was counted only a few times. This sample is part of a study of T cells in Graves' hyperthyroidism and ophthalmopathy. Trimming took off 8 bases at V and 9 bases at J, with 9 bases between the two ends. Germline values: CDR1 SGDLS, CDR2 YYNGEE. The CDR3 consists of 11 residues. The hyperthyroidism patients had all been newly diagnosed, and their disease duration was under 2 months. Their ages ranged from 18 to 65 years. Amplification of TCR beta CDR3 regions was performed using RNA transcripts as template. First-round RT-PCR with HTBI primers amplified the TCR CDR3 region. TCRdb called the multiplex PCR reads again in MiXCR, with one record for every CDR3 protein. The repertoire holds 560,000 or so distinct CDR3 sequences, 40% to 55% seen once, with just over 8% in the top ten.

The source material was peripheral blood or thyroid tissue (not recorded which). The rearrangement joins TRBV9 to TRBJ1-6; D perhaps matches TRBD1 (6 bases). The sequence derives from a woman under 30 with Graves' hyperthyroidism. CDR3 DNA sequence: TGTGCCAGTACACAGGGTTCACCCCTCCACTTT. It is translated as CASTQGSPLHF.